This T cell receptor beta chain derives from a study of T cell responses to AZD1222 COVID-19 vaccine. The study, taken as a whole, reports: Compared with day 0, the breadth and depth of the Spike-specific TCR repertoire rose significantly after two doses of AZD1222. Only five to seven individuals given AZD1222 were seropositive at baseline.

The V gene end was trimmed by 5 bases and the J gene end by 8 bases; junction bases not matched to a gene: 11. Per germline, CDR1 SGHAT and CDR2 FQNNGV. CDR3 size: 15 residues. A word on this clone: The antigen is undetermined.

Using immunoSEQ multiplex PCR, the repertoire was profiled, and TCRdb retains in-frame clones only, with some absent. Here the sample spans 210,000 or so clones, around 94% being singletons. The chain recombines TRBV11-2 with TRBJ1-4, with TRBD1 identical over 7 bases. The clonotype originates from an adult who received the MenACWY meningococcal vaccine as a control. Sequenced here: peripheral blood, sampled 28 days after the second dose of the MenACWY control vaccine. As DNA, the CDR3 is TGTGCCAGCAGCAATACAGGGGTACTCGAAGAAAAACTGTTTTTT. It codes for CASSNTGVLEEKLFF. The variable domain in full, with the rest retrieved from reference TRBV11-2 and TRBJ1-4, is EAGVAQSPRYKIIEKRQSVAFWCNPISGHATLYWYQQILGQGPKLLIQFQNNGVVDDSQLPKDRFSAERLKGVDSTLKIQPAKLEDSAVYLCASSNTGVLEEKLFFGSGTQLSVL.